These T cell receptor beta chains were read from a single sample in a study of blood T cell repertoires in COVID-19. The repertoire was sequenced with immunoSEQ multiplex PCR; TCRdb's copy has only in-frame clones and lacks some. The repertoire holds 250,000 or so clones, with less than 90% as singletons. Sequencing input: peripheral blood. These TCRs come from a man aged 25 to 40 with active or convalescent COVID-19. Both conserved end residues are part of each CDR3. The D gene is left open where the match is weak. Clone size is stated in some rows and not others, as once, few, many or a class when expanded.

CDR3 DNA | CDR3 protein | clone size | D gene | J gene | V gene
TGTGCCAGCAGCACGGGGAACACTGAAGCTTTCTTT | CASSTGNTEAFF | NA | NA | TRBJ1-1 | TRBV13
TGTGCCAGCAGCTTAATATCTGCGGGGGGGGTAAATGAGCAGTTCTTC | CASSLISAGGVNEQFF | NA | TRBD2 | TRBJ2-1 | TRBV11-3
TGCGCCAGCAGTAGGGAGGGGGTCACAGATACGCAGTATTTT | CASSREGVTDTQYF | NA | NA | TRBJ2-3 | TRBV10-2
TGCAGCGTTGAAGACCCGGGTCTATCATCCTTTCAGTACTTC | CSVEDPGLSSFQYF | NA | NA | TRBJ2-4 | TRBV29-1
TGTGCCAGCAGTGAGCTGACAGGTTACAATGAGCAGTTCTTC | CASSELTGYNEQFF | NA | NA | TRBJ2-1 | TRBV6-1
TGCGCCAGCAGCCCCGATCTCGGGACAGTCCTGGACGAGCAGTACTTC | CASSPDLGTVLDEQYF | NA | TRBD1 | TRBJ2-7 | TRBV5-1
TGTGCCAGCAGTCCATTTGTAGGGGTTGATGAAAAACTGTTTTTT | CASSPFVGVDEKLFF | NA | NA | TRBJ1-4 | TRBV7-9
TGTGCCAGCAGCTTAAATTCTTTCCGGAACACTGAAGCTTTCTTT | CASSLNSFRNTEAFF | NA | NA | TRBJ1-1 | TRBV7-9
TGTGCCAGCAGGCCTCTGACTAACTCACACCAGTACTTC | CASRPLTNSHQYF | NA | NA | TRBJ2-5 | TRBV2
TGTGCCAGTAGTATAGTTACCAGTTCCTACGAGCAGTACTTC | CASSIVTSSYEQYF | NA | NA | TRBJ2-7 | TRBV19
TGTGCCAGCAGTCCGTATACAGGGGAGAATTTCGGAAACACCATATATTTT | CASSPYTGENFGNTIYF | NA | TRBD1 | TRBJ1-3 | TRBV6-6
TGTGCCTGGAATACAGGACCTAACTACGAGCAGTACTTC | CAWNTGPNYEQYF | NA | NA | TRBJ2-7 | TRBV30
TGTGCCAGCAGTTTATGGGACAGGGGCGGGCTGCCCGTGAACACTGAAGCTTTCTTT | CASSLWDRGGLPVNTEAFF | once | TRBD1 | TRBJ1-1 | TRBV27
TGTGCCAGCAGTTTGACAGGGGGCGCCTACGAGCAGTACTTC | CASSLTGGAYEQYF | NA | TRBD1 | TRBJ2-7 | TRBV27
TGTGCCGGGAATCGGGATCGCACAGATACGCAGTATTTT | CAGNRDRTDTQYF | NA | NA | TRBJ2-3 | TRBV2
TGTGCCAGCAGCACCGGGACTAGCAGCAGCAAGCAGTACTTC | CASSTGTSSSKQYF | few | TRBD2 | TRBJ2-7 | TRBV7-7
TGTGCCAGTACCGCGGGGGGTTTTAACTATGGCTACACCTTC | CASTAGGFNYGYTF | NA | NA | TRBJ1-2 | TRBV19
TGTGCCAGCGATACATTACAGGGAATGAACACTGAAGCTTTCTTT | CASDTLQGMNTEAFF | NA | NA | TRBJ1-1 | TRBV2
TGTGCCAGCAGCTTGGGACAGGGCTTATTTGCTGGAAACACCATATATTTT | CASSLGQGLFAGNTIYF | NA | TRBD1 | TRBJ1-3 | TRBV5-5
TGTGCCAGCAGGACAATTGGGGGGGCGGCAGATACGCAGTATTTT | CASRTIGGAADTQYF | NA | NA | TRBJ2-3 | TRBV3-1/TRBV3-2
TGCGCCAGCAGCCAAGCTCTTCGGACAGGATACACTGAAGCTTTCTTT | CASSQALRTGYTEAFF | few | TRBD1 | TRBJ1-1 | TRBV4-1
TGCGCCAGCAGCCATTCCACAATAAGCACAGATACGCAGTATTTT | CASSHSTISTDTQYF | NA | NA | TRBJ2-3 | TRBV4-1
TGTGCCAGCAGCTTAGGAACAGGGCATCCCCTCCACTTT | CASSLGTGHPLHF | NA | NA | TRBJ1-6 | TRBV7-9
TGTGCTAGTGGTACAGGATATAGCAATCAGCCCCAGCATTTT | CASGTGYSNQPQHF | NA | NA | TRBJ1-5 | TRBV12-5
TGTGCCAGCAGTTTATATCCCCCCCTCCCGGGACAGCAGTTCATGAACACTGAAGCTTTCTTT | CASSLYPPLPGQQFMNTEAFF | NA | TRBD1 | TRBJ1-1 | TRBV27
TGTGCCAGCAGCAGGGGCTACGAGCAGTACTTC | CASSRGYEQYF | NA | NA | TRBJ2-7 | TRBV6-5
TGCGCCAGCAGCCACGCTCGGGGCTACACCTTC | CASSHARGYTF | NA | NA | TRBJ1-2 | TRBV4-1
TGTGCCAGTAGCACCCCGGGGGCTAGCGGGGGGCCACTTGCCAAAAACATTCAGTACTTC | CASSTPGASGGPLAKNIQYF | NA | TRBD2 | TRBJ2-4 | TRBV19
TGTGCCGGGGACAGGTTCTCCTACAATGAGCAGTTCTTC | CAGDRFSYNEQFF | few | TRBD1 | TRBJ2-1 | TRBV30
TGCGCCAGCAGTGATCAAACGGGGGAGACCCAGTACTTC | CASSDQTGETQYF | NA | NA | TRBJ2-5 | TRBV10-2
TGCGCCAGCAGCTTAGCCGGAAACACCATATATTTT | CASSLAGNTIYF | NA | NA | TRBJ1-3 | TRBV5-1
TGTGCCAGAAGCTTGGTGGGACAGAATGAAGCTTTCTTT | CARSLVGQNEAFF | NA | TRBD1 | TRBJ1-1 | TRBV5-3
TGTGCCAGCAGCCAATCGGGACTCGCCATATATTTT | CASSQSGLAIYF | few | NA | TRBJ1-3 | TRBV14
TGCAGTGCTAGTCAAGACAGACCTGAAGCTTTCTTT | CSASQDRPEAFF | once | NA | TRBJ1-1 | TRBV20-1
TGTGCCAGCATGGGGGGAGTGGGCGAGCAGTACTTC | CASMGGVGEQYF | NA | NA | TRBJ2-7 | TRBV6-5
TGCAGTGCTAGTCCGGGGGAGACCCAGTACTTC | CSASPGETQYF | NA | NA | TRBJ2-5 | TRBV20-1
TGTGCCAGCAGTGAAGCCTCCGACAGCTATCGGCGAGAGACCCAGTACTTC | CASSEASDSYRRETQYF | NA | NA | TRBJ2-5 | TRBV6-1
TGTGCCAGCGGCAATGGGGAGCTGTTTTTT | CASGNGELFF | NA | NA | TRBJ2-2 | TRBV27
TGTGCCAGCAGCCCAGCGGTGCGTGGAACCGGGGAGCTGTTTTTT | CASSPAVRGTGELFF | NA | NA | TRBJ2-2 | TRBV7-3
TGTGCCAGCAGCCAAGTGGTCGGGGTCGAAAAACTGTTTTTT | CASSQVVGVEKLFF | few | NA | TRBJ1-4 | TRBV4-2
TGTGCCAGCAGCCAAACAGGGGGCGGAGAGACCCAGTACTTC | CASSQTGGGETQYF | NA | TRBD1 | TRBJ2-5 | TRBV3-1/TRBV3-2
TGCAGCGTTGAGCTGGGACAAACAGTTTTCTTT | CSVELGQTVFF | NA | NA | TRBJ1-1 | TRBV29-1
TGTGCCAGCTCACCACGTCAAGCAGGGGCGAGTCAAGAGACCCAGTACTTC | CASSPRQAGASQETQYF | NA | NA | TRBJ2-5 | TRBV18
TGTGCCAGCAGCTTAGCGGGACAAAGCAATCAGCCCCAGCATTTT | CASSLAGQSNQPQHF | NA | NA | TRBJ1-5 | TRBV7-8
TGTGCCAGCAGACCCGCGGGGGACTACGAGCAGTACTTC | CASRPAGDYEQYF | NA | TRBD2 | TRBJ2-7 | TRBV7-9
TGCAGTGCTAGCCCGAATGAAAAACTGTTTTTT | CSASPNEKLFF | NA | NA | TRBJ1-4 | TRBV20-1
TGTGCCAGTAGAACGACAGGGCCCTATGGCTACACCTTC | CASRTTGPYGYTF | NA | TRBD1 | TRBJ1-2 | TRBV19
TGTGCCAGCAGTGGACAGGGACCCAATCAGCCCCAGCATTTT | CASSGQGPNQPQHF | NA | TRBD1 | TRBJ1-5 | TRBV6-6
TGTGCCAGCAGCTCGTTACCGGGACAGGGCTACAATGAGCAGTTCTTC | CASSSLPGQGYNEQFF | once | TRBD1 | TRBJ2-1 | TRBV5-6
TGTGCCAGCAGTGAACGCCGCGATGAGCAGTTCTTC | CASSERRDEQFF | NA | NA | TRBJ2-1 | TRBV25-1
TGTGCCAGCAGCCCACGGACAGGGAACACCGGGGAGCTGTTTTTT | CASSPRTGNTGELFF | once | TRBD1 | TRBJ2-2 | TRBV5-4
TGTGCCAGCCTAAATGACGCCAACAGGGTCATTGGTGGCTACACCTTC | CASLNDANRVIGGYTF | NA | NA | TRBJ1-2 | TRBV2
TGTGCCAGCAGTCCCGGGGGGAATGAGCAGTTCTTC | CASSPGGNEQFF | NA | TRBD2 | TRBJ2-1 | TRBV6-5
TGTGCCAGCAGCCAAGATTTCCCGTATGAGCAGTTCTTC | CASSQDFPYEQFF | NA | NA | TRBJ2-1 | TRBV3-1/TRBV3-2
TGCGCCAGCAGCCAAGATCGCACTGAAGCTTTCTTT | CASSQDRTEAFF | NA | NA | TRBJ1-1 | TRBV4-1
TGCGCCAGCAGCCAAGATTTGGGGGGGACCTTAGCCAAAAACATTCAGTACTTC | CASSQDLGGTLAKNIQYF | few | TRBD2 | TRBJ2-4 | TRBV4-3
TGTGCCAGCAGAAAATCACATAACACTGAAGCTTTCTTT | CASRKSHNTEAFF | once | NA | TRBJ1-1 | TRBV12-3/TRBV12-4